This TCR beta chain was observed in a study of vaccination and CD4 T cells after COVID-19. The CDR3 covers 16 residues. The ends were cut back, 5 bases at V and 4 bases at J, with 17 bases in the middle. Germline CDR1 and CDR2: SGHNT and YENEEA. Noted treatment: approximately 9-day PBMC culture with coronavirus spike peptide pools or control peptides (ViraFEST assay). Researchers grew the cells for around 10 days and then pulled out CD4+ T cells by negative selection. Cultured CD4+ T cells had their DNA profiled by the Oncomine TCR Beta short-read assay. Genomic DNA from cultured CD4+ T cells was extracted. TCRdb called the PCR reads again in MiXCR, with one record for every CDR3 protein. Of fewer than 15,000 distinct CDR3 sequences in the sample, about 67% were seen once. A note on this clonotype: Antigen unknown.

This clonotype was sampled from a human donor who had recovered from COVID-19. The chain combines TRBV11-3 with TRBJ2-2; D is ambiguous. Sequenced material: CD4+ T cells from blood, cultured in vitro. The CDR3 DNA is TGTGCCAGCAGCCCGAGGTTGCGGAGTTTCACCGGGGAGCTGTTTTTT. This gives the protein CASSPRLRSFTGELFF.